The source of this T cell receptor (beta chain) is a study of blood T cell repertoires in COVID-19. Study-wide context: T cells, B-cell-depleted T cells, or PBMCs provided the cDNA or gDNA that served as material.

V lost 2 bases and J lost 0; bases outside the gene matches: 3. CDR1 MNHEY and CDR2 SVGEGT come from the germline V gene. There are 15 residues in the CDR3. In the authors' methods: Reference gene primer amplification gave nucleated cell count estimates. Assay used: immunoSEQ multiplex PCR; TCRdb lists only in-frame clones, some missing. The DNA gave D and trimming, while V, J and clone size come from that table. The profile shows roughly 330,000 clones, 65% to 85% of them singletons. This clone came up once. This chain uses TRBV6-2 or TRBV6-3 with TRBJ1-1; TRBD1 aligns across 7 bases. The sequencing input was peripheral blood. The receptor comes from a woman aged 50 to 60 with acute or convalescent COVID-19. This CDR3 reads CASSYRGPMNTEAFF. Written as DNA, the CDR3 is TGTGCCAGCAGTTACAGGGGGCCCATGAACACTGAAGCTTTCTTT.